The 20 T cell receptor beta chains in this list originate from one sample, sequenced in a study of T cells in tuberculosis. TCRdb's copy holds only in-frame clones and misses some; the assay was immunoSEQ multiplex PCR. The data show some 31,000 clones, around 95% seen once. The source material was PBMCs. The receptors shown here come from a donor aged 10-29 years with latent tuberculosis or without tuberculosis infection.

J is TRBJ2-5 and V is TRBV9; D may be TRBD2 (7 bases). V was shortened by 2 bases and J by 1 base, with 9 bases between the two germline ends. Germline V gene data show CDR1 as SGDLS and CDR2 as YYNGEE. The CDR3 is made up of 14 amino acids. CDR3 sequence: CASSVGGLQETQYF. The CDR3, as DNA: TGTGCCAGCAGCGTGGGGGGGCTCCAAGAGACCCAGTACTTC.

V is TRBV5-5 and J is TRBJ1-2; tentative D call: TRBD1 (5 bases). V lost 4 bases and J lost 1, with 11 bases in between. Germline-derived CDR1 and CDR2 are SGHKS and YYEKEE (reference sequence). This CDR3 is built from 14 residues. The CDR3 spells CASSRQPDNYGYTF. The DNA for the CDR3 is TGTGCCAGCAGCCGACAGCCCGATAACTATGGCTACACCTTC.

This clone has a single count. The chain recombines TRBV14 with TRBJ2-5; 8 bases line up with TRBD2. Per the germline V gene, CDR1 is SGHDN and CDR2 is FVKESK. This CDR3 has 12 amino acids. The V segment lost 8 bases and the J segment 5 bases; nucleotides outside the gene matches: 4. The CDR3 is CASRGLAETQYF. CDR3 bases: TGTGCCAGCCGAGGACTAGCCGAGACCCAGTACTTC. Looking up the rest from reference TRBV14 and TRBJ2-5 gives the full variable domain: EAGVTQFPSHSVIEKGQTVTLRCDPISGHDNLYWYRRVMGKEIKFLLHFVKESKQDESGMPNNRFLAERTGGTYSTLKVQPAELEDSGVYFCASRGLAETQYFGPGTRLLVL.

The chain recombines TRBV27 with TRBJ1-2, with 7 bases identical to TRBD1. This CDR3 region has 12 residues. Germline assignment: CDR1 MNHEY and CDR2 SMNVEV (reference sequence). V lost 5 bases, J lost 7 bases, and 4 bases stayed unmatched. The DNA for the CDR3 is TGTGCCAGCAGTCCCGACAGGGCTGGCTACACCTTC. It encodes CASSPDRAGYTF.

V is TRBV27 and J is TRBJ2-4, with 7 bases lining up with TRBD2. V lost 11 bases to trimming and J lost 3 bases; unmatched junction nucleotides: 7. The germline V gene has CDR1 MNHEY and CDR2 SMNVEV (reference sequence). The CDR3 runs 13 residues. CDR3 sequence (DNA): TGTGCCGCGGGTCGGACTAGCAAAAACATTCAGTACTTC. It translates to CAAGRTSKNIQYF.

This rearrangement joins TRBV19 to TRBJ1-4; possibly TRBD1 for D (5 bases). V was trimmed by 5 bases and J by 10 bases, leaving 11 bases between them. The CDR3 length is 12 residues. The germline CDR1 and CDR2 sequences are LNHDA and SQIVND (reference sequence). CDR3 in amino acids: CASSAGNGKLFF. The CDR3 nucleotides read TGTGCCAGTAGTGCAGGGAACGGAAAACTGTTTTTT.

This clone was detected a few times. The chain combines TRBV5-1 with TRBJ2-5, with 9 bases fitting TRBD1. This CDR3 region has 16 residues. Losses at the gene ends were 1 base for V and 4 bases for J; bases not matched to a gene: 8. Germline assignment: CDR1 SGHRS and CDR2 YFSETQ. CDR3 residues: CASSLNGQGLGETQYF. The CDR3, as DNA: TGCGCCAGCAGCTTGAACGGACAGGGGCTGGGAGAGACCCAGTACTTC. Using reference TRBV5-1 and TRBJ2-5 for the parts outside the CDR3, the full variable domain is KAGVTQTPRYLIKTRGQQVTLSCSPISGHRSVSWYQQTPGQGLQFLFEYFSETQRNKGNFPGRFSGRQFSNSRSEMNVSTLELGDSALYLCASSLNGQGLGETQYFGPGTRLLVL.

This chain uses TRBV7-2 with TRBJ2-7, with 10 bases fitting TRBD2. The CDR3 extends over 15 amino acids. V trimming: 1 base; J trimming: 2 bases; junction bases outside the gene matches: 2. Per the germline V gene, CDR1 is SGHTA and CDR2 is FQGNSA. The CDR3 loop is CASSLDTSGTYEQYF. CDR3 sequence (DNA): TGTGCCAGCAGCTTAGACACTAGCGGGACCTACGAGCAGTACTTC.

The V call is TRBV6-5, the J call TRBJ1-2, with D maybe TRBD1 (6 bases). V gave up 2 bases and J gave up 6 bases, with 10 bases separating them. The CDR3 is 13 residues long. In germline, CDR1 is MNHEY, CDR2 SVGAGI. The CDR3 loop is CASSYAPGDGYTF. CDR3 in DNA: TGTGCCAGCAGTTACGCTCCAGGGGATGGCTACACCTTC.

The rearrangement uses TRBV5-4 and TRBJ1-4, with D possibly matching TRBD1 (6 bases). V was cut by 2 bases and J by 8 bases, with 19 bases left in between. This CDR3 spans 16 amino acids. CDR1 and CDR2 (germline): SGHNT, YYREEE (reference sequence). The CDR3 DNA is TGTGCCAGCAGCTTAGTAGGGAGTGGGACACCAGAAAAACTGTTTTTT. Amino acids: CASSLVGSGTPEKLFF.

This clone is a singleton in its sample. Written as DNA, the CDR3 is TGTGCCAGCAGCTTACAGGGCCAGGGACTGTTTTTT. Translation: CASSLQGQGLFF. The gene calls are TRBV7-8 and TRBJ1-4, with a possible D match to TRBD1 (5 bases). This CDR3 is 12 amino acids long. Per germline, CDR1 SGHVS and CDR2 FQNEAQ. Deletions cut 2 bases from V and 13 bases from J, with 11 bases between.

J is TRBJ1-2 and V is TRBV9; TRBD1 agrees at 7 bases. V shed 3 bases, J shed 6 bases, and the junction held 8 bases outside the gene matches. Looked up from germline, CDR1 is SGDLS and CDR2 is YYNGEE. The CDR3 totals 14 residues. CDR3 sequence reads: CASSATGWVDGYTF. In nucleotides, the CDR3 is TGTGCCAGCAGCGCGACAGGGTGGGTCGATGGCTACACCTTC.

J is TRBJ2-1 and V is TRBV5-4; TRBD1 might be the D (6 bases). The V end lost 4 bases, the J end lost 4 bases, and 15 bases lay between the germline ends. The CDR3 is 15 amino acids. The germline CDR1 and CDR2 sequences are SGHNT and YYREEE (reference sequence). The CDR3 here is CASSEGLGQYNEQFF. In nucleotides, the CDR3 is TGTGCCAGCAGCGAGGGGCTCGGACAGTACAATGAGCAGTTCTTC. Looking up the rest from reference TRBV5-4 and TRBJ2-1 gives the full variable domain: ETGVTQSPTHLIKTRGQQVTLRCSSQSGHNTVSWYQQALGQGPQFIFQYYREEENGRGNFPPRFSGLQFPNYSSELNVNALELDDSALYLCASSEGLGQYNEQFFGPGTRLTVL.

Written as DNA, the CDR3 is TGTGCCAGCAGTTACTCCTGGACAGGCGCAGATACGCAGTATTTT. Its protein product is CASSYSWTGADTQYF. V and J are TRBV6-5 and TRBJ2-3; 7 bases match TRBD1. V was pared by 0 bases and J by 4 bases, with 4 bases of the junction left unmatched. CDR3 length equals 15 residues. Germline loops: CDR1 MNHEY, CDR2 SVGAGI.

J is TRBJ2-1 and V is TRBV15, with 7 bases aligning to TRBD1. The V segment lost 3 bases and the J segment 5 bases; nucleotides outside the gene matches: 10. Germline V gene sequence: CDR1 LNHNV, CDR2 YYDKDF (reference sequence). CDR3 length: 16 residues. CDR3 nucleotide sequence: TGTGCCACCAGCAGTGAGATGACAGGGTCCAACAATGAGCAGTTCTTC. This codes for CATSSEMTGSNNEQFF.

This chain connects TRBV4-2 to TRBJ2-3; TRBD2 might be the D (7 bases). This CDR3 region has 19 residues. The germline V gene encodes CDR1 LGHNA and CDR2 YNFKEQ. V shed 7 bases and J shed 6 bases, with 32 bases lying between them. CDR3 amino acids: CASKSSTRGRAVVMDTQYF. CDR3 nucleotides: TGTGCCAGCAAAAGTTCGACTAGGGGGAGGGCCGTGGTTATGGATACGCAGTATTTT.

This clone was counted once. V and J are TRBV5-1 and TRBJ2-1, with D possibly being TRBD1 (7 bases). Germline V gives CDR1 SGHRS, CDR2 YFSETQ. The CDR3 sequence is 16 residues long. Trimming took off 0 bases at V and 3 bases at J, with 13 bases between the two ends. The CDR3 loop is CASSLGGTVNYNEQFF. CDR3 nucleotide sequence: TGCGCCAGCAGCTTGGGCGGGACAGTTAACTACAATGAGCAGTTCTTC.

The chain employs TRBV6-1 and TRBJ2-5; 10 nucleotides align to TRBD2. CDR3 length: 16 residues. CDR1 and CDR2 (germline): MNHNS, SASEGT. Trimming cost V 4 bases and J 5 bases; bases outside gene matches: 10. For the CDR3, the DNA is TGTGCCAGCAGTGTGGGGCTAGCGGGAGAGCGGGAGACCCAGTACTTC. Translated, it gives CASSVGLAGERETQYF.

This chain links TRBV29-1 with TRBJ2-1; D may be TRBD2 (5 bases). Trimming removed 7 bases from V and 0 bases from J, with 16 bases in between. CDR1 and CDR2 (germline): SQVTM, ANQGSEA. The CDR3 has 15 amino acids. CDR3 loop: CSGFGLSSSYNEQFF. Here the CDR3 DNA reads TGCAGCGGTTTTGGACTCTCGAGCTCCTACAATGAGCAGTTCTTC.

On this clone: This CDR3 is also generated by other DNA sequences in the sample. This chain connects TRBV18 to TRBJ1-4, with D possibly being TRBD1 (5 bases). From germline, CDR1 is KGHSH and CDR2 LQKENI. V dropped 3 bases and J dropped 8 bases, with 13 bases sitting between them. The CDR3 is 14 residues long. In DNA, the CDR3 is TGTGCCAGCTCACCTCGGCAGGGAAGGGAAAAACTGTTTTTT. Translated: CASSPRQGREKLFF.